Following are 21 T cell receptor beta chains from one sample sequenced in a study of T cells in Graves' hyperthyroidism and ophthalmopathy. TCR beta CDR3 region amplification was performed from RNA transcripts. RT-PCR in the first round (using the HTBI primer set) targeted the TCR CDR3. TCRdb independently ran MiXCR on the multiplex PCR reads; one entry per CDR3 protein. The sample contains fewer than 750,000 distinct CDR3 sequences, roughly 46% of which appear only once. The sequenced material came from peripheral blood or thyroid tissue (not recorded which). The receptors originated from a woman younger than 30 with Graves' hyperthyroidism.

DNA for the CDR3: TGTGCCAGCAGCCCCCGGTTGGTTAGCACAGATGAAAAACTGTTTTTT. Translating it yields CASSPRLVSTDEKLFF. V is TRBV7-2 and J is TRBJ1-4; D gene unclear. The CDR3 loop spans 16 amino acids. V was shortened by 5 bases and J by 6 bases, with 19 bases between the two germline ends. Germline V gene sequence: CDR1 SGHTA, CDR2 FQGNSA. Filled out from reference TRBV7-2 and TRBJ1-4, the complete variable domain reads GAGVSQSPSNKVTEKGKDVELRCDPISGHTALYWYRQSLGQGLEFLIYFQGNSAPDKSGLPSDRFSAERTGGSVSTLTIQRTQQEDSAVYLCASSPRLVSTDEKLFFGSGTQLSVL.

Ten or more counts support this clonotype. The chain uses TRBV6-5 and TRBJ1-5; weak D call: TRBD1 (5 bases). Germline V gene lookup returns CDR1 MNHEY and CDR2 SVGAGI. The CDR3 is 14 residues long. V was shortened by 2 bases and J by 7 bases, with 12 bases between the two germline ends. The DNA for the CDR3 is TGTGCCAGCAGTTACGGGGGGGTTGGCCAGCCCCAGCATTTT. It specifies CASSYGGVGQPQHF.

This clonotype has a handful of counts. The rearrangement joins TRBV5-5 to TRBJ1-2; D is undetermined. V lost 2 bases, J lost 2 bases, and 7 bases lay in between. The CDR3 has 13 residues. Germline V gene data show CDR1 as SGHKS and CDR2 as YYEKEE (reference sequence). The CDR3 coding sequence is TGTGCCAGCAGCTTTAACCCCAACTATGGCTACACCTTC. Protein: CASSFNPNYGYTF.

In its sample, this clonotype was seen many times. The V gene is TRBV29-1, the J gene TRBJ2-7; either TRBD1 or TRBD2 may supply D (5 bases each). The germline V gene encodes CDR1 SQVTM and CDR2 ANQGSEA. This CDR3 region has 15 residues. The V gene lost 0 bases and the J gene lost 3 bases, with 15 bases spanning the gap. The CDR3 nucleotides are TGCAGCGTTGAAGAATTCAGGGACCGAAACTACGAGCAGTACTTC. This codes for CSVEEFRDRNYEQYF.

The table lists this clonotype with many counts. The chain joins TRBV19 to TRBJ1-2; tentative D call: TRBD1 (5 bases). The CDR3 is 15 residues long. With 3 bases removed from V and 0 bases from J, the gap between germline ends came to 11 bases. Germline loops: CDR1 LNHDA, CDR2 SQIVND (reference sequence). In DNA form, the CDR3 reads TGTGCCAGTAGTATTTTCGACAGAGCTAACTATGGCTACACCTTC. This gives the protein CASSIFDRANYGYTF.

This clonotype was counted many times. The chain recombines TRBV4-1 with TRBJ2-5; D possibly matches TRBD1 or TRBD2 (6 bases each). The V and J ends lost 0 bases and 5 bases respectively, with 13 bases between them. The CDR3 is 15 residues long. Germline loops: CDR1 MGHRA, CDR2 YSYEKL. CDR3 sequence reads: CASSQEGGGGETQYF. The CDR3 region has the DNA TGCGCCAGCAGCCAAGAAGGAGGAGGGGGTGAGACCCAGTACTTC.

This clonotype was detected ten times or more. The chain couples TRBV2 to TRBJ1-5, with 10 bases matching TRBD1. The germline V gene encodes CDR1 SNHLY and CDR2 FYNNEI. Trimming at V came to 7 bases and at J to 6 bases, leaving 3 bases not matched to a gene. This CDR3 is 13 amino acids long. This CDR3 reads CASNDRGLQPQHF. As DNA, the CDR3 is TGTGCCAGCAACGACAGGGGGCTTCAGCCCCAGCATTTT.

There are a few counts of this clonotype. The chain recombines TRBV6-6 with TRBJ2-3; 9 bases align to TRBD2. V dropped 4 bases and J dropped 4; count of bases not matched to a gene: 3. CDR1 and CDR2 (germline): MNHNY, SVGAGI (reference sequence). The CDR3 consists of 14 residues. The CDR3 DNA reads TGTGCCAGCAGTTTTGCGGGAGGGCCAGATACGCAGTATTTT. This translates into CASSFAGGPDTQYF.

The chain is built from TRBV29-1 and TRBJ1-2, with 7 bases matching TRBD1. Trimming at V came to 7 bases and at J to 3 bases, leaving 8 bases not matched to a gene. Germline CDR1 reads SQVTM; CDR2 reads ANQGSEA. CDR3 length equals 13 residues. CDR3 amino acids: CSGNRGGDYGYTF. The CDR3 DNA reads as TGCAGCGGGAACAGGGGAGGGGACTATGGCTACACCTTC.

The table lists this clonotype with many counts. This chain links TRBV7-9 with TRBJ1-2; 8 positions match TRBD1. Trimming removed 5 bases from V and 4 bases from J; junction bases left unmatched: 9. Germline CDR1 and CDR2: SEHNR and FQNEAQ (reference sequence). The CDR3 totals 15 residues. The CDR3 coding sequence is TGTGCCAGCAGCAAGACAGGGGTCGCGAGCTATGGCTACACCTTC. The encoded protein is CASSKTGVASYGYTF.

This clonotype was counted many times. The chain recombines TRBV7-9 with TRBJ1-1; D perhaps matches TRBD1 (5 bases). Between the trimmed V and J ends, which lost 3 bases and 5 bases, there was a span of 10 bases. The germline gives CDR1 SEHNR, CDR2 FQNEAQ (reference sequence). CDR3 size: 13 residues. CDR3 loop: CASSFQGRTEAFF. CDR3 in DNA: TGTGCCAGCAGCTTCCAGGGAAGGACTGAAGCTTTCTTT. Full variable domain (missing parts from reference TRBV7-9 and TRBJ1-1): DTGVSQNPRHKITKRGQNVTFRCDPISEHNRLYWYRQTLGQGPEFLTYFQNEAQLEKSRLLSDRFSAERPKGSFSTLEIQRTEQGDSAMYLCASSFQGRTEAFFGQGTRLTVV.

The chain carries TRBV7-2 and TRBJ1-2; the D gene is possibly TRBD1 (6 bases). Germline lookup yields CDR1 SGHTA and CDR2 FQGNSA. V was cut by 2 bases and J by 4 bases, with 14 bases left in between. This CDR3 spans 15 amino acids. The DNA for the CDR3 is TGTGCCAGCAGCTTAAGGGGGGCTTTTGGCTATGGCTACACCTTC. Translating it yields CASSLRGAFGYGYTF.

The rearrangement uses TRBV10-3 and TRBJ1-4; D might be TRBD1 (5 bases). CDR1 and CDR2 (germline): ENHRY, SYGVKD. Trimming stripped 8 bases from V and 6 bases from J, with 16 bases between. This CDR3 has 14 amino acids. CDR3 amino acids: CAIGAGRGDEKLFF. The DNA for the CDR3 is TGTGCCATCGGGGCGGGACGGGGTGATGAAAAACTGTTTTTT.

This clonotype was found many times. J is TRBJ2-7 and V is TRBV20-1; D is perhaps TRBD2 (6 bases). V was shortened by 0 bases and J by 6 bases, with 18 bases between the two germline ends. The CDR3 contains 15 residues. Germline loops: CDR1 DFQATT, CDR2 SNEGSKA (reference sequence). The CDR3 nucleotides read TGCAGTGCTAGAGATCAGTGGACATCCGGGGGCGAGCAGTACTTC. This codes for CSARDQWTSGGEQYF.

This clonotype was detected ten times or more. V and J are TRBV2 and TRBJ1-2; TRBD1 aligns across 10 bases. The J segment lost 7 bases and the V segment lost 7 bases, leaving 15 bases of the junction unmatched. Germline values: CDR1 SNHLY, CDR2 FYNNEI. The CDR3 contains 16 residues. This CDR3 reads CASISLRAGTGAGYTF. The CDR3 bases are TGTGCCAGCATTTCCCTGAGGGCCGGGACAGGGGCTGGCTACACCTTC. Supplemented by reference TRBV2 and TRBJ1-2, the full variable domain reads EPEVTQTPSHQVTQMGQEVILRCVPISNHLYFYWYRQILGQKVEFLVSFYNNEISEKSEIFDDQFSVERPDGSNFTLKIRSTKLEDSAMYFCASISLRAGTGAGYTFGSGTRLTVV.

This clonotype was counted only a few times. The genes are TRBV14 and TRBJ2-3; TRBD2 is a possible D gene (5 bases). The CDR3 runs to 15 residues. From germline, CDR1 is SGHDN and CDR2 FVKESK. The V and J ends lost 1 base and 4 bases respectively, with 12 bases between them. The CDR3 sequence: CASSQGVSEADTQYF. In DNA form, the CDR3 reads TGTGCCAGCAGCCAAGGCGTTAGCGAAGCAGATACGCAGTATTTT.

In its sample, this clonotype was seen many times. At one boundary the junction diverges from the germline segment, which might be a read error. This chain connects TRBV4-2 to TRBJ2-5, with D perhaps given as TRBD1 or TRBD2 (6 bases each). Germline V gene data show CDR1 as LGHNA and CDR2 as YNFKEQ. This CDR3 has 14 amino acids. The CDR3 here is CASSQAGGEETQYF. The CDR3 DNA is TGCGCCAGCAGCCAAGCCGGGGGCGAAGAGACCCAGTACTTC.

The rearrangement links TRBV27 to TRBJ1-1, with a tentative D call TRBD1 (6 bases). V shed 3 bases and J shed 3 bases, with 14 bases lying between them. The CDR3 sequence is 15 residues long. Germline CDR1 reads MNHEY; CDR2 reads SMNVEV (reference sequence). The DNA of the CDR3 is TGTGCCAGCAGTTTCTCTGTGGGGGCGCACACTGAAGCTTTCTTT. The encoded protein is CASSFSVGAHTEAFF.

The chain recombines TRBV7-2 with TRBJ2-7, with TRBD2 matching over 12 bases. The CDR3 totals 17 residues. The V segment lost 5 bases and the J segment 0 bases; nucleotides outside the gene matches: 8. CDR1 and CDR2 from the germline V gene are SGHTA and FQGNSA. CDR3 in DNA: TGTGCCAGCAGCACGCCAAGGACTAGCGGGAACTCCTACGAGCAGTACTTC. Amino acids: CASSTPRTSGNSYEQYF.

The CDR3, as DNA: TGTGCCAGCAGCGTAGGTGGAGGGACCGGGATGGTAGCTTTCTTT. Its protein product is CASSVGGGTGMVAFF. The chain couples TRBV9 to TRBJ1-1; D perhaps matches TRBD1 (5 bases). The CDR3 spans 15 residues. CDR1 is SGDLS, CDR2 YYNGEE, per germline. The ends were cut back, 0 bases at V and 10 bases at J, with 19 bases in the middle.

The chain employs TRBV13 and TRBJ1-1; perhaps TRBD1 as D (5 bases). Germline assignment: CDR1 PRHDT and CDR2 FYEKMQ (reference sequence). The CDR3 loop spans 15 amino acids. The ends were cut back, 6 bases at V and 5 bases at J, with 19 bases in the middle. The CDR3 sequence is CASSLMGGVGTEAFF. The CDR3 region has the DNA TGTGCCAGCAGTTTAATGGGGGGAGTTGGGACTGAAGCTTTCTTT.